This entry lists 9 T cell receptor beta chains sequenced from one sample in a study of response to subunit inactivated influenza vaccine. TCRdb analysed the RT-PCR reads with MiXCR anew, one entry per CDR3 protein. The table has 400,000 to 650,000 distinct CDR3 sequences, approximately 7.3% seen once. The sequences come from PBMCs from blood, collected approximately 25 months after vaccination. These receptors were obtained from a man between 45 and 75 years old who received an inactivated influenza vaccine.

This clonotype was recorded a few times. The chain joins TRBV4-3 to TRBJ1-3, with D unresolved. V was cut by 3 bases and J by 0 bases, with 12 bases left in between. CDR1 is LGHNA and CDR2 is YSLEER in the germline V gene. The CDR3 totals 16 residues. CDR3 sequence (DNA): TGCGCCAGCAGCCACTCCTTGGTGGCCTCTGGAAACACCATATATTTT. Translating gives CASSHSLVASGNTIYF.

This clonotype was counted only a few times. The CDR3 coding sequence is TGTGCCAGCTCACGGGGTCAGGCCCGCTCTGGGGCCAACGTCCTGACTTTC. This encodes CASSRGQARSGANVLTF. This chain connects TRBV18 to TRBJ2-6; D unresolved. The CDR3 sequence is 17 residues long. CDR1 and CDR2 from the germline V gene are KGHSH and LQKENI. Deletions cut 4 bases from V and 0 bases from J, with 13 bases between.

This clonotype was counted at least ten times. The chain uses TRBV24-1 and TRBJ2-1; TRBD2 agrees at 12 bases. The CDR3 covers 17 residues. The trim removed 3 bases at V and 6 bases at J, leaving 8 bases unmatched. Germline V lookup: CDR1 KGHDR, CDR2 SFDVKD. In DNA form, the CDR3 reads TGTGCCACCAGTGATAACTCCCCGGGACTAGCGGGCAATGAGCAGTTCTTC. Translating it yields CATSDNSPGLAGNEQFF.

This clonotype occurred many times. This chain links TRBV29-1 with TRBJ2-2; D gene ambiguous. V lost 4 bases and J 1 base, leaving 10 bases between the germline ends. This CDR3 spans 14 amino acids. Germline V gives CDR1 SQVTM, CDR2 ANQGSEA. CDR3 in amino acids: CSVVSVENTGELFF. The CDR3 DNA follows: TGCAGCGTTGTAAGCGTCGAGAACACCGGGGAGCTGTTTTTT.

The rearrangement links TRBV28 to TRBJ2-7; D is unclear. The CDR3 covers 13 residues. With 3 bases removed from V and 6 bases from J, the gap between germline ends came to 12 bases. Germline loops: CDR1 MDHEN, CDR2 SYDVKM. The DNA of the CDR3 is TGTGCCAGCAGTTTGAACTCACCGATCGAGCAGTACTTC. It specifies CASSLNSPIEQYF.

The sample holds a few counts of this clonotype. J is TRBJ2-2 and V is TRBV7-3, with D unresolved. V was clipped by 5 bases and J by 2 bases, with 9 bases between them. This CDR3 has 14 residues. CDR1 and CDR2 from the germline V gene are SGHTA and FQGTGA. The CDR3 reads CASSHDGNTGELFF. CDR3 DNA: TGTGCCAGCAGCCACGACGGCAACACCGGGGAGCTGTTTTTT.

This CDR3 reads CASSYSRQGLSGANVLTF. For the CDR3, the DNA is TGTGCCAGCAGTTACTCCCGACAGGGCCTCTCTGGGGCCAACGTCCTGACTTTC. This chain uses TRBV6-5 with TRBJ2-6; TRBD1 matches at 7 bases. The germline gives CDR1 MNHEY, CDR2 SVGAGI. The CDR3 extends over 18 amino acids. Trimming removed 0 bases from V and 0 bases from J; junction bases left unmatched: 5.

This clonotype was seen at least ten times. This rearrangement joins TRBV11-3 to TRBJ2-1; 8 nucleotides agree with TRBD2. V shed 1 base, J shed 1 base, and the junction held 9 bases outside the gene matches. Per germline, CDR1 SGHNT and CDR2 YENEEA. The CDR3 is 18 amino acids. CDR3 sequence reads: CASSLVGSAGGSYNEQFF. The CDR3 DNA follows: TGTGCCAGCAGCTTAGTTGGGTCGGCGGGGGGTTCCTACAATGAGCAGTTCTTC.

The CDR3 DNA follows: TGTGCCACCAGCGGTAGACTAGGGCAAGAGACCCAGTACTTC. This codes for CATSGRLGQETQYF. The V and J genes are TRBV15 and TRBJ2-5, with D possibly TRBD2 on 6 matching bases. CDR1 and CDR2 (germline): LNHNV, YYDKDF (reference sequence). V lost 5 bases, J lost 2 bases, and 12 bases lay in between. This CDR3 spans 14 amino acids.